This T cell receptor (beta chain) was observed in a study of radiotherapy plus CTLA-4 blockade in lung cancer. Study background: Across the patients, objective responses occurred in approximately 20%, and disease control in roughly 30%. Study-wide findings and caveats: After treatment with radiotherapy plus ipilimumab, TCR clones that came from the tumor expanded in blood. Best predicting response, reportedly, were early blood T cell clone dynamics, with interferon-beta.

This table comes from immunoSEQ multiplex PCR, and its TCRdb copy is limited to in-frame clones, with some not included. This table has approximately 70,000 clones, more than 70% appearing once. In regard to this clone: Its antigen is not identified.

Germline V gene data show CDR1 as MDHEN and CDR2 as SYDVKM. The CDR3 has 17 amino acids. Trimming left V 5 bases short and J 0 bases short, with 20 bases between. This clonotype was sampled from a human donor with non-small cell lung cancer whose response to radiotherapy plus ipilimumab could not be evaluated. Some clones in this sample may be carry-over from other donors' samples. J is TRBJ2-7 and V is TRBV28; possible D gene TRBD1, 6 bases. The source was peripheral blood, collected from a patient treated with radiotherapy plus ipilimumab. The CDR3 region is CASSPSGQRYYSYEQYF. CDR3 nucleotide sequence: TGTGCCAGCAGTCCCTCAGGACAGCGATATTACTCCTACGAGCAGTACTTC.